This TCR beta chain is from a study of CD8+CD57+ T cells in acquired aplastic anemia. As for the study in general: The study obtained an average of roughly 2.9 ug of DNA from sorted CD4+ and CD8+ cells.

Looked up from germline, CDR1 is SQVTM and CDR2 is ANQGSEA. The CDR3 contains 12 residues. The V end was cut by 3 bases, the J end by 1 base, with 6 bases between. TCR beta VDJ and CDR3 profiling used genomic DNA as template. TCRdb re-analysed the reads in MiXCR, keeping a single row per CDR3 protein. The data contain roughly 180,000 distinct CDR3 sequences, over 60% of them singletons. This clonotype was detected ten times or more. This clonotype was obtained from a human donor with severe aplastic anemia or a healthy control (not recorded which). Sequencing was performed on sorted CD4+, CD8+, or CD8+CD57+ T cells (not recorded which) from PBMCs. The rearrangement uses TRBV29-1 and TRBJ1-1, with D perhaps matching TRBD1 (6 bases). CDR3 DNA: TGCAGCGTTGAGGACAGGAACACTGAAGCTTTCTTT. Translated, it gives CSVEDRNTEAFF. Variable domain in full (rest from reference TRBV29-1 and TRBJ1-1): SAVISQKPSRDICQRGTSLTIQCQVDSQVTMMFWYRQQPGQSLTLIATANQGSEATYESGFVIDKFPISRPNLTFSTLTVSNMSPEDSSIYLCSVEDRNTEAFFGQGTRLTVV.